This T cell receptor beta chain appears in the sequencing data of a study of beta chain features in type 1 diabetes. The study's findings and limits: PCR might show a preference for shorter templates, equally across patients and controls. Diminished insertions and augmented deletions at VDJ junctions characterized type 1 diabetes patients. People with Type 1 diabetes carried modestly yet significantly shorter TCRB CDR3s in all four CD4+ subsets.

This clone was observed at least ten times. Antigen unknown. As every portion of the isolated RNA was reverse transcribed, the sequencing read expressed TCRB transcripts. The assay was immunoSEQ multiplex PCR, and TCRdb's table has in-frame clones only and misses some. Counted here are roughly 400,000 clones, around 10% occurring once; the ten biggest clones make up about 0.6%. Each donor gave one heparinised blood draw averaging about 100 mL. Sorting with CD45RO/CCR7/CD25/CD127/CD95/CD27 yielded naive, central memory, regulatory and stem-like memory CD4+ cells. From germline, CDR1 is PRHDT and CDR2 FYEKMQ (reference sequence). The CDR3 spans 14 residues. V gave up 4 bases and J gave up 7 bases, with 16 bases separating them.

The receptor comes from a man in his thirties or forties with type 1 diabetes. V gene TRBV13 combines with J gene TRBJ1-1; D is ambiguous. Sequenced material: central memory CD4+ T cells from blood. CDR3 region: CASSSTGEWYEAFF. The CDR3, as DNA: TGTGCCAGCAGCTCAACCGGGGAGTGGTATGAAGCTTTCTTT.